A single sample is the source of the 15 T cell receptor beta chains below, sequenced in a study of Ad26.COV2.S vaccination and SARS-CoV-2 variants. Clones were sequenced by immunoSEQ multiplex PCR, and TCRdb holds only the in-frame ones, with some missing. This table holds about 680,000 clones, more than 80% found once. Indicated treatment: some 20 received Ad26.COV2.S at low or high dose, single or two shots; about 5 received placebo; per-sample allocation not given. At day 63 after the first vaccine or placebo injection, samples were drawn. Sequenced material: peripheral blood, taken in a trial of Ad26.COV2.S vaccine versus placebo. These receptors came from a person between 18 and 60 years old who received the Ad26.COV2.S COVID-19 vaccine or a placebo.

On this clone itself: This could be a read error, since a much larger clone is one nucleotide away. The chain carries TRBV7-9 and TRBJ1-1; D unresolved. Per germline, CDR1 SEHNR and CDR2 FQNEAQ (reference sequence). Trimming left V 1 base short and J 1 base short, with 4 bases between. The CDR3 runs to 13 residues. This chain's CDR3 is CASSLEENTEAFF. The CDR3 DNA follows: TGTGCCAGCAGCTTAGAGGAGAACACTGAAGCTTTCTTT.

The gene calls are TRBV11-2 and TRBJ2-2; D possibly corresponds to TRBD2 (5 bases). Between the trimmed V and J ends, which lost 5 bases and 3 bases, there was a span of 10 bases. CDR3 length: 14 residues. Germline values: CDR1 SGHAT, CDR2 FQNNGV. CDR3 coding DNA: TGTGCCAGCAGCGCCCGGACTTACACCGGGGAGCTGTTTTTT. The encoded protein is CASSARTYTGELFF.

A word on this clone: This same CDR3 is encoded by further DNA sequences in the sample. The J gene is TRBJ2-5, the V gene TRBV18; D uncertain. The CDR3 extends over 14 amino acids. CDR1 and CDR2 from the germline V gene are KGHSH and LQKENI. V was trimmed by 0 bases and J by 2 bases, leaving 7 bases between them. CDR3 loop: CASSPPGSQETQYF. The CDR3 bases are TGTGCCAGCTCACCACCTGGGTCTCAAGAGACCCAGTACTTC.

In DNA, the CDR3 is TGTGCCAGTAGTATTAGCTCTAGCGGGACGAATGAGCAGTTCTTC. Residues: CASSISSSGTNEQFF. This chain joins TRBV19 and TRBJ2-1; the match to TRBD2 covers 9 bases. The trim removed 3 bases at V and 7 bases at J, leaving 7 bases unmatched. CDR1 LNHDA and CDR2 SQIVND come from the germline V gene (reference sequence). This CDR3 is built from 15 residues.

The chain uses TRBV6-2 or TRBV6-3 and TRBJ1-2; perhaps TRBD1 as D (5 bases). The CDR3 extends over 13 amino acids. Germline V gene data show CDR1 as MNHEY and CDR2 as SVGEGT. Trimming shortened V by 2 bases and J by 7 bases, and 11 bases separated the two germline ends. Here the CDR3 reads CASSYQGTGGYTF. The CDR3 coding sequence is TGTGCCAGCAGTTACCAGGGAACGGGTGGCTACACCTTC.

The genes are TRBV7-8 and TRBJ2-2; TRBD1 or TRBD2 may be the D gene (6 bases each). Between the trimmed V and J ends, which lost 2 bases and 1 base, there was a span of 20 bases. Looked up from germline, CDR1 is SGHVS and CDR2 is FQNEAQ. The CDR3 totals 19 residues. The CDR3 is CASSLRGRGTHLNTGELFF. Here the CDR3 DNA reads TGTGCCAGCAGCTTAAGGGGGAGAGGGACTCATTTGAACACCGGGGAGCTGTTTTTT.

DNA of the CDR3: TGTGCCAGTAGTCGAGGCACTAACACCGGGGAGCTGTTTTTT. It is translated as CASSRGTNTGELFF. This chain links TRBV19 with TRBJ2-2, with no clear D. The CDR3 contains 14 residues. V lost 5 bases to trimming and J lost 2 bases, with 9 bases between them. Looked up from germline, CDR1 is LNHDA and CDR2 is SQIVND (reference sequence).

The chain joins TRBV30 to TRBJ1-2; D not resolved. The length of the CDR3 is 9 residues. The germline V and J ends were trimmed by 5 bases and 5 bases, with 3 bases remaining between them. Germline lookup yields CDR1 GTSNPN and CDR2 SVGIG (reference sequence). The CDR3 protein is CAWGYGYTF. The CDR3 coding sequence is TGTGCCTGGGGTTATGGCTACACCTTC.

Concerning this clone itself: This same CDR3 is encoded by further DNA sequences in the sample. The chain employs TRBV15 and TRBJ2-7; 7 nucleotides match TRBD2. CDR3 size: 15 residues. The V segment lost 0 bases and the J segment 1 base; nucleotides outside the gene matches: 3. The germline V gene has CDR1 LNHNV and CDR2 YYDKDF (reference sequence). Written as DNA, the CDR3 is TGTGCCACCAGCAGAGATCCGGGGGGATCCTACGAGCAGTACTTC. As protein: CATSRDPGGSYEQYF.

The chain combines TRBV7-2 with TRBJ2-5; 14 bases line up with TRBD2. Germline V gene sequence: CDR1 SGHTA, CDR2 FQGNSA. This CDR3 region has 16 residues. The V gene end was trimmed by 4 bases and the J gene end by 5 bases; junction bases not matched to a gene: 6. The CDR3 region is CASSSTGTSGSETQYF. CDR3 nucleotide sequence: TGTGCCAGCAGCTCCACCGGGACTAGCGGGAGTGAGACCCAGTACTTC.

The rearrangement links TRBV27 to TRBJ2-1, with D unresolved. CDR1 is MNHEY and CDR2 is SMNVEV in the germline V gene (reference sequence). The CDR3 extends over 17 amino acids. Trimming left V 2 bases short and J 0 bases short, with 14 bases between. Here the CDR3 reads CASSLGRPTSSYNEQFF. CDR3 DNA: TGTGCCAGCAGTTTAGGGCGACCCACGAGCTCCTACAATGAGCAGTTCTTC.

The V call is TRBV9, the J call TRBJ1-1, with 8 bases aligning to TRBD1. The V gene's germline CDR1 is SGDLS and CDR2 YYNGEE. The CDR3 runs 15 residues. J gave up 5 bases and V 3 bases, and 9 bases lay outside the gene matches. The CDR3 bases are TGTGCCAGCAGCGATAAACAGGGGGAGGTTACTGAAGCTTTCTTT. Protein product: CASSDKQGEVTEAFF.

The V gene is TRBV7-9, the J gene TRBJ2-1; the match to TRBD2 covers 10 bases. Germline V gene data show CDR1 as SEHNR and CDR2 as FQNEAQ (reference sequence). V lost 2 bases and J lost 16; bases outside the gene matches: 11. This CDR3 has 14 amino acids. This CDR3 is CASSLTSGALSPFF. CDR3 sequence (DNA): TGTGCCAGCAGCTTAACTAGCGGGGCCCTCTCTCCCTTCTTC.

V is TRBV15 and J is TRBJ1-2; D is undetermined. The V end was cut by 0 bases, the J end by 4 bases, with 6 bases between. CDR3 size: 13 residues. CDR1 and CDR2 from the germline V gene are LNHNV and YYDKDF (reference sequence). The chain's CDR3 is CATSREPFYGYTF. The CDR3 region has the DNA TGTGCCACCAGCAGAGAGCCCTTCTATGGCTACACCTTC.

V gene TRBV7-2 combines with J gene TRBJ2-3; the D is unclear. The CDR3 runs to 13 residues. The germline V gene encodes CDR1 SGHTA and CDR2 FQGNSA. Trimming removed 1 base at V and 9 bases at J, with 11 bases between. The CDR3 protein is CASSLDQSRTQYF. In nucleotides, the CDR3 is TGTGCCAGCAGCTTAGATCAGAGCAGGACGCAGTATTTT.